This T cell receptor (beta chain) was recorded in a study of molecular identifiers for immune sequencing clone quantification. Previously published methods and listed TCR primers were used for the bulk TCR libraries. MiXCR, run by TCRdb on the PCR reads, gives a single entry per CDR3 protein. The table includes about 40,000 distinct CDR3 sequences, approximately 21% detected once. The sample holds many counts of this clonotype. The sample was naive CD8+ T cells from blood, with Jurkat cell RNA spiked in. Noted subset: FACS-sorted CD8+CD4-CCR7+CD45RA+ naive T cells. This clonotype originated in a human donor in good health. Some libraries in this study had Jurkat cell RNA spiked in.

DNA for the CDR3: TGTGCTAGTGGTTTGCCCCTGGGGACTTCTACGGATACGCAGTATTTT. Its translation: CASGLPLGTSTDTQYF. The V gene is TRBV12-5, the J gene TRBJ2-3, with a tentative D call TRBD2 (6 bases). V gave up 2 bases and J gave up 6 bases, with 18 bases separating them. Germline loops: CDR1 LGHNT, CDR2 FRNRAP. CDR3 length: 16 amino acids.